The 14 T cell receptor beta chains given below trace back to one sample, sequenced in a study of T cell responses to AZD1222 COVID-19 vaccine. The repertoire was sequenced with immunoSEQ multiplex PCR; TCRdb's copy has only in-frame clones and lacks some. The sample consists of about 140,000 clones, 80% to 90% of them appearing once. Material: peripheral blood, obtained on day 0 of AZD1222 vaccination. These receptors were collected from an adult in good health.

The chain is built from TRBV19 and TRBJ1-6; TRBD1 matches at 9 bases. The CDR3 spans 14 residues. The J segment lost 7 bases and the V segment lost 4 bases, leaving 2 bases of the junction unmatched. Germline lookup yields CDR1 LNHDA and CDR2 SQIVND (reference sequence). The CDR3 spells CASSRTGENSPLHF. The CDR3 coding sequence is TGTGCCAGTAGTAGGACAGGGGAGAATTCACCCCTCCACTTT.

V gene TRBV19 combines with J gene TRBJ2-2, with 14 bases aligning to TRBD2. The CDR3 covers 18 residues. With V trimmed by 6 bases and J by 2 bases, 8 bases remained unmatched. The germline gives CDR1 LNHDA, CDR2 SQIVND (reference sequence). The CDR3 DNA follows: TGTGCCAGTAGATCGCGGACTAGCGGGAGGTCCAACACCGGGGAGCTGTTTTTT. Its translation is CASRSRTSGRSNTGELFF.

The chain employs TRBV20-1 and TRBJ1-2, with D unclear. V was trimmed by 3 bases and J by 5 bases, leaving 7 bases between them. This CDR3 spans 11 amino acids. CDR1 and CDR2 from the germline V gene are DFQATT and SNEGSKA (reference sequence). The CDR3 bases are TGCAGTGCTAGTTTGGATTATGGCTACACCTTC. This encodes CSASLDYGYTF.

The chain combines TRBV4-3 with TRBJ2-1; D might be TRBD1 or TRBD2, each matching 5 bases. The germline V gene encodes CDR1 LGHNA and CDR2 YSLEER. The CDR3 is 14 residues long. V was pared by 1 base and J by 7 bases, with 11 bases between. CDR3: CASSQVTWGNEQFF. In DNA, the CDR3 is TGCGCCAGCAGCCAAGTAACCTGGGGGAATGAGCAGTTCTTC.

This rearrangement joins TRBV19 to TRBJ1-5; 7 bases are shared with TRBD1. The length of the CDR3 is 15 residues. J gave up 1 base and V 3 bases, and 3 bases lay outside the gene matches. Germline CDR1 reads LNHDA; CDR2 reads SQIVND (reference sequence). CDR3 nucleotides: TGTGCCAGTAGTATGGGACAGCGCAGCAATCAGCCCCAGCATTTT. This codes for CASSMGQRSNQPQHF.

V usage is TRBV6-2 or TRBV6-3 and J usage is TRBJ2-3, with a tentative D call TRBD2 (6 bases). This CDR3 has 15 residues. Germline CDR1 and CDR2: MNHEY and SVGEGT. Trimming shortened V by 2 bases and J by 2 bases, and 11 bases separated the two germline ends. CDR3 sequence reads: CASSYGGAPTDTQYF. Written as DNA, the CDR3 is TGTGCCAGCAGTTACGGAGGGGCCCCCACAGATACGCAGTATTTT.

The chain joins TRBV7-9 to TRBJ1-2; D perhaps matches TRBD1 (5 bases). The CDR3 is made up of 16 amino acids. CDR1 and CDR2 from the germline V gene are SEHNR and FQNEAQ (reference sequence). Between the trimmed V and J ends, which lost 1 base and 6 bases, there was a span of 18 bases. CDR3 sequence: CASSLGIQGTKDGYTF. In nucleotides, the CDR3 is TGTGCCAGCAGCTTAGGAATCCAGGGCACCAAGGATGGCTACACCTTC.

The chain is built from TRBV5-4 and TRBJ2-6; no clear D gene. CDR3 length equals 14 residues. The germline CDR1 and CDR2 sequences are SGHNT and YYREEE (reference sequence). V lost 0 bases and J 13 bases, leaving 14 bases between the germline ends. The CDR3 here is CASSLDRGFGVLTF. The CDR3 DNA is TGTGCCAGCAGCTTGGACCGTGGGTTTGGTGTCCTGACTTTC. Full variable domain (missing parts from reference TRBV5-4 and TRBJ2-6): ETGVTQSPTHLIKTRGQQVTLRCSSQSGHNTVSWYQQALGQGPQFIFQYYREEENGRGNFPPRFSGLQFPNYSSELNVNALELDDSALYLCASSLDRGFGVLTFGAGSRLTVL.

The genes are TRBV30 and TRBJ2-1; tentatively, D is TRBD2 (6 bases). Germline V gene lookup returns CDR1 GTSNPN and CDR2 SVGIG (reference sequence). Trimming removed 4 bases from V and 6 bases from J, with 19 bases in between. This CDR3 spans 15 amino acids. CDR3 loop: CAWIHGDFPLNEQFF. CDR3 sequence (DNA): TGTGCCTGGATCCACGGGGACTTTCCCCTCAATGAGCAGTTCTTC. Full variable domain (outside the CDR3, taken from reference TRBV30 and TRBJ2-1): SQTIHQWPATLVQPVGSPLSLECTVEGTSNPNLYWYRQAAGRGLQLLFYSVGIGQISSEVPQNLSASRPQDRQFILSSKKLLLSDSGFYLCAWIHGDFPLNEQFFGPGTRLTVL.

The chain joins TRBV4-3 to TRBJ2-1; perhaps TRBD2 as D (5 bases). Between the trimmed V and J ends, which lost 0 bases and 1 base, there was a span of 10 bases. In germline, CDR1 is LGHNA, CDR2 YSLEER. CDR3 length equals 16 residues. The CDR3 sequence is CASSQDPGISYNEQFF. The CDR3 DNA reads TGCGCCAGCAGCCAAGATCCGGGGATATCCTACAATGAGCAGTTCTTC.

The chain links TRBV27 to TRBJ1-1, with 10 bases fitting TRBD1. The CDR3 covers 14 residues. Germline V CDR1 and CDR2: MNHEY, SMNVEV (reference sequence). The ends lost 4 bases at V and 4 bases at J; junction bases unmatched: 3. The CDR3 sequence is CASSWRQGATEAFF. CDR3 sequence (DNA): TGTGCCAGCAGTTGGAGACAGGGGGCCACTGAAGCTTTCTTT.

The chain carries TRBV5-6 and TRBJ1-2; 8 bases line up with TRBD1. The V segment lost 0 bases and the J segment 4 bases; nucleotides outside the gene matches: 5. The CDR3 totals 15 residues. Germline CDR1 reads SGHDT; CDR2 reads YYEEEE. CDR3 in amino acids: CASSLGQGAVYGYTF. CDR3 nucleotides: TGTGCCAGCAGCTTGGGGCAGGGGGCCGTCTATGGCTACACCTTC.

The chain recombines TRBV11-2 with TRBJ1-1, with 7 bases matching TRBD1. Germline values: CDR1 SGHAT, CDR2 FQNNGV. This CDR3 region has 15 residues. J lost 11 bases, V lost 5 bases, and 17 bases had no gene match. The CDR3 DNA sequence: TGTGCCAGCAGCCACTCTAGTAACAGGGGCCAGGGGGCTTTCTTT. Residues: CASSHSSNRGQGAFF. The full variable domain, completed using reference TRBV11-2 and TRBJ1-1, is EAGVAQSPRYKIIEKRQSVAFWCNPISGHATLYWYQQILGQGPKLLIQFQNNGVVDDSQLPKDRFSAERLKGVDSTLKIQPAKLEDSAVYLCASSHSSNRGQGAFFGQGTRLTVV.

The chain is built from TRBV28 and TRBJ1-4; D possibly corresponds to TRBD1 (5 bases). Deletions cut 4 bases from V and 10 bases from J, with 13 bases between. Germline V gene sequence: CDR1 MDHEN, CDR2 SYDVKM. This CDR3 spans 13 amino acids. DNA for the CDR3: TGTGCCAGCAGTTCCCCCGGGACGCCAAAACTGTTTTTT. The encoded protein is CASSSPGTPKLFF.